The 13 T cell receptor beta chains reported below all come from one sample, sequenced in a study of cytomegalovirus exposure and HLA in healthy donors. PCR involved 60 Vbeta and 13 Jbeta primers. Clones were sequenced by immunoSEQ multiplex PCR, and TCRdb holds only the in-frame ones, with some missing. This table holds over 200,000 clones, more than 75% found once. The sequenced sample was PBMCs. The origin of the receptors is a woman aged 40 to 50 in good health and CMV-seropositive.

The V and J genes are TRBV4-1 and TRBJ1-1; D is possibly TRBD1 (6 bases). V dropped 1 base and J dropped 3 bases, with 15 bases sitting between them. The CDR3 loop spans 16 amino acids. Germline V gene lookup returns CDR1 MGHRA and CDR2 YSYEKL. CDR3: CASSQGQRTEHTEAFF. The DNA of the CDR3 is TGCGCCAGCAGCCAAGGTCAAAGGACAGAGCACACTGAAGCTTTCTTT.

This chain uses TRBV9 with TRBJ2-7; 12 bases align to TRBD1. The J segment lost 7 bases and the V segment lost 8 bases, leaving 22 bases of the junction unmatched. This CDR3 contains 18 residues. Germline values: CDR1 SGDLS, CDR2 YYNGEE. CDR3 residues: CASNGEGQGAPRHREQYF. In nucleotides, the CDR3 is TGTGCCAGTAACGGGGAGGGACAGGGGGCCCCTAGACATAGGGAGCAGTACTTC.

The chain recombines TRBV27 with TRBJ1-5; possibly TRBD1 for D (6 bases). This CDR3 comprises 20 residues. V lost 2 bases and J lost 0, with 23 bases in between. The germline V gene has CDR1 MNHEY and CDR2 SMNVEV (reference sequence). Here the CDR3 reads CASSLPSGVSSPYSNQPQHF. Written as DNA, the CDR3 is TGTGCCAGCAGTTTACCCTCAGGGGTGTCCTCACCATATAGCAATCAGCCCCAGCATTTT.

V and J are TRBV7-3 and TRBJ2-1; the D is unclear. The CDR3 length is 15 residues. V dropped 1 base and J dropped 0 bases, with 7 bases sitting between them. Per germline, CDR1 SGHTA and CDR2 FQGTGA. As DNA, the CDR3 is TGTGCCAGCAGCTTAATAAAGAGCTCCTACAATGAGCAGTTCTTC. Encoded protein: CASSLIKSSYNEQFF.

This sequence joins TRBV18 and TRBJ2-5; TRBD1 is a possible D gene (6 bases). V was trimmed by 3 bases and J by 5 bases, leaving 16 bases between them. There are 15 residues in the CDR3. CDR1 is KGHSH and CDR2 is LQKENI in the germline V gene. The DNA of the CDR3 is TGTGCCAGCTCACCCCGAACAGGGATGGGGGAGACCCAGTACTTC. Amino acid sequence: CASSPRTGMGETQYF.

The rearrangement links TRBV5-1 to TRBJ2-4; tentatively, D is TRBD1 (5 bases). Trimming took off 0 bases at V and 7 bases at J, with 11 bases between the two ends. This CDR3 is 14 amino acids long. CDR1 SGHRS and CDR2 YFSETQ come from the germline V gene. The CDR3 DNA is TGCGCCAGCAGCTTGGGGGCAGGGCAGAACATTCAGTACTTC. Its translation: CASSLGAGQNIQYF.

The CDR3 region has the DNA TGTGCCAGCAGCCCGGCGGGGGGGCGCGACTATGGCTACACCTTC. This codes for CASSPAGGRDYGYTF. The V gene is TRBV5-6, the J gene TRBJ1-2; perhaps TRBD1 as D (6 bases). V lost 4 bases to trimming and J lost 3 bases, with 16 bases between them. The length of the CDR3 is 15 residues. Germline CDR1 and CDR2: SGHDT and YYEEEE.

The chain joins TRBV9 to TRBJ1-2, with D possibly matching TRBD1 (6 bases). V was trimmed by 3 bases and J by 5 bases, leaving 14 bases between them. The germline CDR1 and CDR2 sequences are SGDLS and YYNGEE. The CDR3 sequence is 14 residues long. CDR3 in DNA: TGTGCCAGCAGCGAAACCAGGGGCGAGTATGGCTACACCTTC. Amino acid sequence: CASSETRGEYGYTF.

The CDR3 is CAWSPGATGELFF. CDR3 bases: TGTGCCTGGAGTCCAGGTGCAACCGGGGAGCTGTTTTTT. V usage is TRBV30 and J usage is TRBJ2-2; D ambiguous. The V end was cut by 2 bases, the J end by 5 bases, with 9 bases between. This CDR3 contains 13 residues. Per the germline V gene, CDR1 is GTSNPN and CDR2 is SVGIG (reference sequence). Based on the CDR3 plus reference TRBV30 and TRBJ2-2, the full variable domain is SQTIHQWPATLVQPVGSPLSLECTVEGTSNPNLYWYRQAAGRGLQLLFYSVGIGQISSEVPQNLSASRPQDRQFILSSKKLLLSDSGFYLCAWSPGATGELFFGEGSRLTVL.

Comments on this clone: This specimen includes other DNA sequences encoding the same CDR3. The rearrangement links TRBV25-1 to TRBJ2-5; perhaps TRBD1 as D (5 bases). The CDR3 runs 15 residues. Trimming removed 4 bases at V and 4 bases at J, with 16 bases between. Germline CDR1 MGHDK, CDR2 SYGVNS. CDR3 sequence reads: CASSVGQGGGETQYF. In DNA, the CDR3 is TGTGCCAGCAGTGTGGGGCAGGGTGGCGGAGAGACCCAGTACTTC.

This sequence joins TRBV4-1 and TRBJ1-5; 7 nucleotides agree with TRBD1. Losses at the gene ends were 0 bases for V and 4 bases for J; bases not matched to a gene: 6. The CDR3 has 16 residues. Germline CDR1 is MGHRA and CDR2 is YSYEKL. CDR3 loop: CASSQDLGQVNQPQHF. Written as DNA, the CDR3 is TGCGCCAGCAGCCAAGATCTTGGACAGGTTAATCAGCCCCAGCATTTT.

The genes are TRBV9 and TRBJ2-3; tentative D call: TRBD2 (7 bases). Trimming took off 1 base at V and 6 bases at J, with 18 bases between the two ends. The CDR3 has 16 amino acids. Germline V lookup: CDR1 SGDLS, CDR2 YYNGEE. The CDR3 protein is CASSVSDRKGGDTQYF. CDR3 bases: TGTGCCAGCAGCGTATCAGACCGAAAGGGGGGGGATACGCAGTATTTT.

DNA of the CDR3: TGTGCCAGCAGCACGCTACAGGGTGGCGGCGGGGAGCTGTTTTTT. This sequence encodes CASSTLQGGGGELFF. The chain uses TRBV7-2 and TRBJ2-2; D may be TRBD1 (6 bases). From germline, CDR1 is SGHTA and CDR2 FQGNSA. V was pared by 5 bases and J by 7 bases, with 17 bases between. This CDR3 has 15 residues.